This T cell receptor beta chain was recorded in a study of T-cell reconstitution after alpha-beta-depleted transplantation in children. The study's findings and limits: Among T cells one year after transplant, newly produced cells accounted for most counts and diversity.

The TCRbeta library incorporated unique molecular identifiers. TCRdb fed the PCR reads into MiXCR, producing one record per CDR3 protein. The sample shows 100,000 or so distinct CDR3 sequences, around 6% of them seen only once. This clonotype was picked up many times. Its antigen is still unknown. V was trimmed by 2 bases and J by 5 bases, leaving 12 bases between them. CDR3 length equals 15 residues. This receptor was identified in a female patient aged 2-15 years who had a stem cell transplant for Fanconi anemia, so the T cells may come from the graft donor. The source was PBMCs, mostly from graft donor cells, collected 60 days after TCRalphabeta/CD19-depleted stem cell transplant. The chain is built from TRBV12-3 or TRBV12-4 and TRBJ2-2; D unclear. The CDR3 spells CASSLFAGGTGELFF. Here the CDR3 DNA reads TGTGCCAGCAGTTTATTCGCAGGTGGGACCGGGGAGCTGTTTTTT.